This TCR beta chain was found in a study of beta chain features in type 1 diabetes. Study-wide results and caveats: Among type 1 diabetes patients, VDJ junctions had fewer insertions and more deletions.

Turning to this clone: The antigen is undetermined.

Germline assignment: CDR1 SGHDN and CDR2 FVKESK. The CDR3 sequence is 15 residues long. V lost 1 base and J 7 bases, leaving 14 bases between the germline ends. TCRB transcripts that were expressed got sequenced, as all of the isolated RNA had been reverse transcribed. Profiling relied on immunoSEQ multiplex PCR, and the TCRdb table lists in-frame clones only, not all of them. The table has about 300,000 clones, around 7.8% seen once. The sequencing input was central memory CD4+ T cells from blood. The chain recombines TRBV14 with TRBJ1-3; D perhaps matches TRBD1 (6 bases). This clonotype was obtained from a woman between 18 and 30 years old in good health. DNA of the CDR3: TGTGCCAGCAGCCAAGTCGTCGGGGGCTGGAACACCATATATTTT. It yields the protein CASSQVVGGWNTIYF.